In its sample, the clone carrying this T cell receptor beta chain was seen a few times. The antigen is not known. J was trimmed by 7 bases and V by 2 bases; bases with no gene match: 4. The CDR3 sequence is 14 residues long. Per germline, CDR1 DFQATT and CDR2 SNEGSKA (reference sequence). The sample originates from a study of T cells in Graves' hyperthyroidism and ophthalmopathy. Study at large: Specimen type is peripheral blood, collected at initial diagnosis prior to any treatment.

Findings and limits, study-wide: Peripheral blood also featured most of the thyroid clonotypes expanded above 0.001. Model output signaled ophthalmopathy a median around 5.9 months ahead of onset.

RNA transcripts gave rise to amplified TCR beta CDR3 regions. TCR CDR3 regions were first amplified by RT-PCR with HTBI primers. TCRdb processed the multiplex PCR reads anew with MiXCR; each CDR3 protein has one entry. This table has hundreds of thousands of distinct CDR3 sequences, approximately 15% appearing once. Newly diagnosed hyperthyroidism, duration under 2 months, in patients aged 18 to 65. Sequenced: blood. The chain is built from TRBV20-1 and TRBJ1-6, with 8 bases aligning to TRBD1. The clonotype comes from a woman in her 30s with Graves' hyperthyroidism. The CDR3 nucleotides read TGCAGTGCTAGAATTTCAGGGGGCAATTCACCCCTCCACTTT. This translates into CSARISGGNSPLHF.